A single T cell receptor (beta chain) is shown here with its context. Its antigen is not known. Trimming took off 2 bases at V and 0 bases at J, with 10 bases between the two ends. This CDR3 has 15 amino acids. Germline V lookup: CDR1 MNHEY, CDR2 SMNVEV (reference sequence). Time point defined: week 5, during vaccination. Vaccination comprised doses that each held 300 ug of mutant IDH1 20-mer peptide, plus topical imiquimod. Profiling relied on immunoSEQ multiplex PCR, and the TCRdb table lists in-frame clones only, not all of them. The data show about 58,000 clones, with about 86% seen just once and 6.5% to 9% held by the top ten. The sample belongs to a study of a mutant IDH1 vaccine in newly diagnosed glioma. About the study: Vaccine administration was initiated 4-6 weeks following radiotherapy alone, or with temozolomide cycles. Before enrollment, patients got radiotherapy alone, temozolomide alone, or mostly the combination.

The receptor was derived from a woman between 45 and 60 years old with glioma. This chain links TRBV27 with TRBJ2-5; D is possibly TRBD1 or TRBD2 (5 bases each). The sample consisted of PBMCs, taken from a glioma patient whose treatment included an IDH1 peptide vaccine. The CDR3 nucleotides are TGTGCCAGCAGTTTACGGGGCCACCACCAAGAGACCCAGTACTTC. Translated: CASSLRGHHQETQYF.